These 16 T cell receptor beta chains were sequenced from one sample in a study of a mutant IDH1 vaccine in newly diagnosed glioma (dated by TCRdb to the early 2020s). Their cognate antigens are unknown. Library preparation was by the immunoSEQ multiplex PCR assay. TCRdb mirrors the immuneACCESS table, restricted to in-frame sequences. Some clones are absent from its copies; in checked studies, under half trace to an unresolved V gene, and the reason for the others is unknown. This sample holds roughly 45,000 clones; 70% to 85% were observed only once. Roughly 2.4% of the sample rests with the top ten. The time point label on this specimen signifies: week 23, last vaccination. Every vaccine dose consisted of 300 ug of a 20-mer mutant IDH1 peptide in Montanide, administered subcutaneously together with topical imiquimod. The sample consisted of PBMCs, taken from a glioma patient whose treatment included an IDH1 peptide vaccine. These receptors all come from a woman under 30 with glioma. Some clones in this sample may be carry-over from other donors' samples.

This clone was observed a few times. The chain has TRBV4-3 and TRBJ1-2, with a weak D call TRBD1 (5 bases). The germline CDR1 and CDR2 sequences are LGHNA and YSLEER. CDR3 length equals 15 residues. The V gene lost 0 bases and the J gene lost 4 bases, with 12 bases spanning the gap. The CDR3 nucleotides read TGCGCCAGCAGCCAAGAAAGGGGAACCCTCTATGGCTACACCTTC. The encoded protein is CASSQERGTLYGYTF.

The rearrangement joins TRBV7-9 to TRBJ2-2; 9 bases line up with TRBD1. Germline trimming cut 5 bases from V and 7 bases from J; bases unmatched to any gene: 5. This CDR3 is built from 14 residues. Looked up from germline, CDR1 is SEHNR and CDR2 is FQNEAQ (reference sequence). CDR3 protein: CASSLQGAVGELFF. The CDR3 nucleotides are TGTGCCAGCAGCCTACAGGGGGCCGTCGGGGAGCTGTTTTTT.

V usage is TRBV5-6 and J usage is TRBJ2-1; possibly TRBD1 for D (5 bases). The V end lost 3 bases, the J end lost 5 bases, and 6 bases lay between the germline ends. CDR1 and CDR2 (germline): SGHDT, YYEEEE. This CDR3 spans 12 amino acids. The CDR3 DNA is TGTGCCAGCAGCTCGACAGACAATGAGCAGTTCTTC. It codes for CASSSTDNEQFF.

V gene TRBV23-1 combines with J gene TRBJ1-5, with 8 bases aligning to TRBD1. TRBV23-1 belongs to the ORF category, with a function that is uncertain. The CDR3 runs 14 residues. With V trimmed by 3 bases and J by 2 bases, 0 bases remained unmatched. For the CDR3, the DNA is TGCGCCAGCAGTCAGGACAGGGGCAATCAGCCCCAGCATTTT. Residues: CASSQDRGNQPQHF.

V usage is TRBV12-1 and J usage is TRBJ2-2; TRBD1 is the table's D call and was not checked against the DNA. TRBV12-1 is annotated as a pseudogene. CDR3 length equals 19 residues. CDR3 in amino acids: CASSLGGRDTLANTGELFF. The CDR3 DNA sequence: TGTGCCAGCAGCTTAGGGGGCCGGGACACCCTCGCGAACACCGGGGAGCTGTTTTTT.

The chain combines TRBV6-5 with TRBJ2-2; 7 bases fit TRBD2. Germline V gene lookup returns CDR1 MNHEY and CDR2 SVGAGI. The CDR3 spans 14 residues. V shed 6 bases, J shed 4 bases, and the junction held 5 bases outside the gene matches. The CDR3 loop reads CASSLGLLTGELFF. DNA of the CDR3: TGTGCCAGCAGCCTGGGACTACTCACCGGGGAGCTGTTTTTT.

The rearrangement uses TRBV4-1 and TRBJ1-1, with 8 bases identical to TRBD1. This CDR3 has 14 residues. The germline CDR1 and CDR2 sequences are MGHRA and YSYEKL. After removal of 4 bases from V and 7 bases from J, the junction contained 8 bases not matched to a gene. The CDR3 sequence is CASSLLTGVVEAFF. The CDR3 DNA reads TGCGCCAGCAGCCTCCTGACAGGGGTGGTTGAAGCTTTCTTT.

This chain uses TRBV9 with TRBJ2-5; unclear D gene. Germline V lookup: CDR1 SGDLS, CDR2 YYNGEE. The V end lost 3 bases, the J end lost 5 bases, and 8 bases lay between the germline ends. The CDR3 extends over 12 amino acids. The CDR3: CASSDPRETQYF. Written as DNA, the CDR3 is TGTGCCAGCAGCGACCCCAGGGAGACCCAGTACTTC. The full variable domain, rest sourced from reference TRBV9 and TRBJ2-5, is DSGVTQTPKHLITATGQRVTLRCSPRSGDLSVYWYQQSLDQGLQFLIQYYNGEERAKGNILERFSAQQFPDLHSELNLSSLELGDSALYFCASSDPRETQYFGPGTRLLVL.

The CDR3 is CASSLTRDRVPLEQYF. The CDR3 DNA reads TGCGCCAGCAGCTTGACTCGGGACAGGGTTCCCCTCGAGCAGTACTTC. The chain links TRBV5-1 to TRBJ2-7; TRBD1 aligns across 9 bases. CDR1 is SGHRS, CDR2 YFSETQ, per germline. Trimming removed 1 base from V and 6 bases from J; junction bases left unmatched: 11. The CDR3 is 16 amino acids.

The chain uses TRBV2 and TRBJ2-5; 15 positions agree with TRBD2. Germline V gene sequence: CDR1 SNHLY, CDR2 FYNNEI. Germline trimming cut 6 bases from V and 5 bases from J; bases unmatched to any gene: 4. CDR3 length: 15 amino acids. In DNA, the CDR3 is TGTGCCAGCAGCGGACTAGCGGGAGGGGGGGAGACCCAGTACTTC. Residues: CASSGLAGGGETQYF.

This chain uses TRBV7-9 with TRBJ2-6; weak D call: TRBD1 (5 bases). Trimming took off 8 bases at V and 5 bases at J, with 7 bases between the two ends. CDR1 is SEHNR, CDR2 FQNEAQ, per germline (reference sequence). The CDR3 spans 12 residues. CDR3 in amino acids: CASADRANVLTF. CDR3 nucleotides: TGTGCCAGCGCGGACAGGGCCAACGTCCTGACTTTC.

The chain is built from TRBV19 and TRBJ1-1, with a possible D match to TRBD1 (5 bases). Germline loops: CDR1 LNHDA, CDR2 SQIVND (reference sequence). The CDR3 spans 15 residues. The ends were cut back, 5 bases at V and 1 base at J, with 14 bases in the middle. CDR3: CASSFRPGGNTEAFF. CDR3 nucleotide sequence: TGTGCCAGTAGTTTCCGACCCGGGGGGAACACTGAAGCTTTCTTT.

The rearrangement links TRBV7-2 to TRBJ1-3, with TRBD1 identical over 7 bases. Germline assignment: CDR1 SGHTA and CDR2 FQGNSA. CDR3 length: 17 residues. V gave up 5 bases and J gave up 0 bases; unmatched junction bases: 10. CDR3 sequence: CASSLSWDSFSGNTIYF. The CDR3, as DNA: TGTGCCAGCAGCCTTTCCTGGGACAGTTTCTCTGGAAACACCATATATTTT.

This clone was detected a few times. The V and J genes are TRBV5-8 and TRBJ1-1; D is possibly TRBD1 (5 bases). Looked up from germline, CDR1 is SGHTS and CDR2 is YDEGEE. The length of the CDR3 is 11 residues. Trimming took 3 bases from V and 6 from J, leaving 6 bases between them. The chain's CDR3 is CASSYRPEAFF. The CDR3 DNA follows: TGTGCCAGCAGCTACAGGCCTGAAGCTTTCTTT.

This clone was detected only once. The chain employs TRBV27 and TRBJ1-4; D may be TRBD1 (6 bases). Per the germline V gene, CDR1 is MNHEY and CDR2 is SMNVEV (reference sequence). Trimming took 4 bases from V and 8 from J, leaving 20 bases between them. This CDR3 has 16 amino acids. In nucleotides, the CDR3 is TGTGCCAGCAGTTCCCCCTCGGACAGCCGCCGAGAAAAACTGTTTTTT. It codes for CASSSPSDSRREKLFF.

V gene TRBV19 combines with J gene TRBJ1-1; no firm D call. The CDR3 totals 13 residues. Germline loops: CDR1 LNHDA, CDR2 SQIVND (reference sequence). V was pared by 3 bases and J by 3 bases, with 8 bases between. The CDR3 sequence is CASSIGKDTEAFF. In nucleotides, the CDR3 is TGTGCCAGTAGTATCGGGAAGGACACTGAAGCTTTCTTT.